Listed here are 16 T cell receptor beta chains from one sample, sequenced in a study of T cell changes during pregnancy in multiple sclerosis (dated by TCRdb to between 2018 and 2021). Library creation used the immunoSEQ multiplex PCR assay. What TCRdb holds here is the immuneACCESS table cut down to in-frame rearrangements. Part of the clones is not present; checked against another copy, under half of the missing clones reflect an unresolved V gene, and the others are unexplained. The sample table shows under 40,000 clones, and 85% to 95% are seen once. The ten largest clones take up 0.3% to 0.4% of the sample. The material sequenced was CD4+ T cells from peripheral blood mononuclear cells, taken in the second trimester of pregnancy. The source of these receptors is a female donor with multiple sclerosis, enrolled in a pregnancy study.

The rearrangement joins TRBV2 to TRBJ1-5; D perhaps matches TRBD1 (6 bases). CDR3 size: 15 residues. V was trimmed by 5 bases and J by 2 bases, leaving 13 bases between them. Germline V gene data show CDR1 as SNHLY and CDR2 as FYNNEI. CDR3 DNA: TGTGCCAGCAGTTTGGAGACAGGTGGCAATCAGCCCCAGCATTTT. Protein sequence: CASSLETGGNQPQHF.

The chain has TRBV18 and TRBJ1-1, with a possible D match to TRBD1 (6 bases). The CDR3 totals 14 residues. In germline, CDR1 is KGHSH, CDR2 LQKENI. With 3 bases removed from V and 2 bases from J, the gap between germline ends came to 10 bases. CDR3 amino acids: CASSPDSQNTEAFF. The CDR3 nucleotides read TGTGCCAGCTCACCGGACAGCCAAAACACTGAAGCTTTCTTT.

The gene calls are TRBV27 and TRBJ1-1; the D is unclear. The ends were cut back, 3 bases at V and 2 bases at J, with 13 bases in the middle. CDR1 MNHEY and CDR2 SMNVEV come from the germline V gene (reference sequence). This CDR3 has 15 residues. The CDR3 bases are TGTGCCAGCAGTTTGCCATCCTCAGGCAACACTGAAGCTTTCTTT. This codes for CASSLPSSGNTEAFF.

The rearrangement uses TRBV2 and TRBJ2-4; 9 bases fit TRBD1. This CDR3 contains 14 residues. The junction had 2 bases not matched to a gene; V was cut back by 1 base and J by 7 bases. Germline V gene sequence: CDR1 SNHLY, CDR2 FYNNEI. The CDR3 here is CASSEDRGLNIQYF. The CDR3, as DNA: TGTGCCAGCAGTGAAGACAGGGGGCTTAACATTCAGTACTTC.

This chain connects TRBV6-6 to TRBJ2-1; weak D call: TRBD2 (6 bases). This CDR3 comprises 11 residues. Germline V gene lookup returns CDR1 MNHNY and CDR2 SVGAGI (reference sequence). Deletions cut 10 bases from V and 5 bases from J, with 9 bases between. The CDR3 is CATGRNNEQFF. CDR3 nucleotides: TGTGCCACAGGGAGGAACAATGAGCAGTTCTTC.

The rearrangement joins TRBV4-2 to TRBJ2-1; D perhaps matches TRBD2 (6 bases). V was shortened by 4 bases and J by 8 bases, with 12 bases between the two germline ends. The CDR3 contains 13 residues. Germline V gene lookup returns CDR1 LGHNA and CDR2 YNFKEQ. The CDR3 region is CASSPQSGDEQFF. The CDR3 coding sequence is TGTGCCAGCAGCCCTCAGTCGGGGGATGAGCAGTTCTTC.

V gene TRBV6-6 combines with J gene TRBJ2-2; 13 nucleotides match TRBD2. The junction had 7 bases not matched to a gene; V was cut back by 6 bases and J by 6 bases. The CDR3 loop spans 16 amino acids. CDR1 and CDR2 (germline): MNHNY, SVGAGI (reference sequence). The CDR3 DNA reads as TGTGCCAGCAGCTCGCGGACTAGCGGGGGTTCCGGGGAGCTGTTTTTT. This encodes CASSSRTSGGSGELFF.

V is TRBV5-6 and J is TRBJ1-1; D gene ambiguous. The V and J ends lost 4 bases and 4 bases respectively, with 17 bases between them. The length of the CDR3 is 15 residues. Germline lookup yields CDR1 SGHDT and CDR2 YYEEEE. The CDR3, as DNA: TGTGCCAGCAGCCCGTTAGGGCGGGAGCGCACTGAAGCTTTCTTT. Translating it yields CASSPLGRERTEAFF.

The chain is built from TRBV20-1 and TRBJ2-1; D gene ambiguous. V lost 2 bases and J 7 bases, leaving 6 bases between the germline ends. Germline V gives CDR1 DFQATT, CDR2 SNEGSKA (reference sequence). The CDR3 covers 11 residues. As DNA, the CDR3 is TGCAGTGCTAGATTTCAGAATGAGCAGTTCTTC. Its translation: CSARFQNEQFF.

The V and J genes are TRBV12-5 and TRBJ2-3; D is possibly TRBD1 (5 bases). The CDR3 has 15 residues. V gave up 3 bases and J gave up 5 bases, with 15 bases separating them. Per germline, CDR1 LGHNT and CDR2 FRNRAP. The CDR3 sequence: CASGFGQGVGDTQYF. In DNA form, the CDR3 reads TGTGCTAGTGGTTTCGGGCAGGGCGTAGGAGATACGCAGTATTTT.

The chain uses TRBV5-6 and TRBJ2-5, with D uncertain. Trimming removed 1 base from V and 4 bases from J, with 8 bases in between. Germline V gene sequence: CDR1 SGHDT, CDR2 YYEEEE. The CDR3 covers 13 residues. DNA of the CDR3: TGTGCCAGCAGCTTGCTACCGGGAGAGACCCAGTACTTC. Protein sequence: CASSLLPGETQYF.

This sequence joins TRBV19 and TRBJ1-4, with 8 bases that match TRBD1. After removal of 7 bases from V and 4 bases from J, the junction contained 8 bases not matched to a gene. The CDR3 has 15 residues. From germline, CDR1 is LNHDA and CDR2 SQIVND (reference sequence). CDR3 DNA: TGTGCCAGTACCCCCGGACAGGGTTATAATGAAAAACTGTTTTTT. It encodes CASTPGQGYNEKLFF.

The CDR3 reads CASSLNLISGATYEQYF. Written as DNA, the CDR3 is TGTGCCAGCAGCTTGAACCTGATTAGCGGGGCGACCTACGAGCAGTACTTC. The J gene is TRBJ2-7, the V gene TRBV5-8; TRBD2 agrees at 8 bases. With V trimmed by 1 base and J by 2 bases, 11 bases remained unmatched. The CDR3 is 17 residues long. In germline, CDR1 is SGHTS, CDR2 YDEGEE.

The chain is built from TRBV7-2 and TRBJ1-3; no reliable D call. Trimming cost V 3 bases and J 3 bases, with 12 bases left between them. From germline, CDR1 is SGHTA and CDR2 FQGNSA. CDR3 length: 15 residues. CDR3 protein: CASSFSGGLGNTIYF. The CDR3 region has the DNA TGTGCCAGCAGCTTTTCAGGAGGCCTTGGAAACACCATATATTTT.

The V and J genes are TRBV11-2 and TRBJ2-2; 8 bases map to TRBD1. The germline CDR1 and CDR2 sequences are SGHAT and FQNNGV. This CDR3 comprises 15 residues. J was trimmed by 7 bases and V by 6 bases; bases with no gene match: 10. In nucleotides, the CDR3 is TGTGCCAGCAGACCTCAGGGGGCGCAAGACGGGGAGCTGTTTTTT. It codes for CASRPQGAQDGELFF.

The genes are TRBV7-9 and TRBJ1-1, with no clear D. Germline V gene lookup returns CDR1 SEHNR and CDR2 FQNEAQ (reference sequence). The CDR3 extends over 12 amino acids. Trimming shortened V by 3 bases and J by 7 bases, and 9 bases separated the two germline ends. The CDR3 DNA follows: TGTGCCAGCAGCTTTCCTGTCGGTGAAGCTTTCTTT. Translating gives CASSFPVGEAFF.